This TCR beta chain emerged from a study of blood T cells in healthy people across ages (dated by TCRdb to the mid-2010s). Background for the entire study: In model experiments, template switching captured roughly one uniquely barcoded TCR beta cDNA molecule for every two T cells. Age-related changes in TCR beta repertoire diversity were measured in the study by deep sequencing normalized with unique cDNA molecular identifiers. Two additional independent replicas of 1 million unique cDNA reads from the same blood draw were analyzed for two donors (one aged 18 to 29 and one aged 80 or older). The donors were divided into four age groups: young (average 16 years), middle-aged (under 40), aged (about 60) and long-lived (82). On the study overall, not on this receptor specifically: Donor CMV infection status was unknown, potentially confounding age-related changes in expanded clonotypes. Compared with the aged group, the long-lived group had more naive CD4+ T cells, fewer expanded clones and increased TCR diversity, a pattern suggesting age selection. Since profiling was done on bulk unsorted PBMCs, naive and antigen-experienced compartments could not be conclusively compared. As age increased, observed TCR beta diversity per million T cells dropped in a roughly linear way, and a significant reduction was already evident by age 40. The percentage of naive T cells measured by flow cytometry correlated strongly with observed TCR beta diversity. Estimates of total diversity based on one million sequenced T cells were considered lower bounds and underestimates.

The approximately 40 donors, aged 6 to 90 years, were systemically healthy Caucasian individuals from Russia. Each donor gave 8 to 10 milliliters of peripheral blood, drawn into EDTA-treated Vacutainer tubes. Ficoll-Paque density-gradient centrifugation was used to isolate PBMCs, with at least 6.5 million per sample. Trizol reagent was used to extract total RNA from the PBMCs, yielding at least 5.5 micrograms per sample. For every donor, flow cytometry on a PBMC aliquot measured the percentage of naive CD45RAhigh/CD27high T cells. This clonotype was observed many times. The target of this receptor is not known. Per-base quality was not reported, and no clone a single base away is much larger than it. Library preparation employed 5' RACE. Sequencing was performed on an Illumina HiSeq 2500. A second PCR of about 6 to 12 cycles was run with a J-beta primer mix and a sample-barcoded 5' primer. Each TCR beta cDNA molecule received a unique molecular identifier from a template-switch 5' adaptor carrying 12 random nucleotides. Each sample yielded at least 2.5 million CDR3-containing paired-end reads. First-strand cDNA was synthesized from all RNA with the Mint cDNA synthesis kit, primed by a TRBC-specific oligonucleotide. After uracil-DNA glycosylase treatment, a first 18-cycle PCR used universal primers M1SS and BC2_uni_R on all cDNA. The study's processing was this. Normalization of each sample was performed by random selection of 1 million high-quality reads, each carrying a distinct molecular identifier. Reads with shared molecular identifiers were discarded instead of being binned into consensus sequences. MiTCR, with a Q25 quality threshold and the strictest error-elimination algorithm, was used for CDR3 identification, clonotype clustering and error correction. Lower-bound total TCR beta diversity was estimated with a nonparametric unseen species model using Euler transformation. TCRdb ran its own pipeline on the public reads, namely fastp trimming at Q25 and MiXCR clone calling, and kept in-frame beta chains. Every distinct CDR3 protein forms one entry, paired with its most common genes and DNA. It is TCRdb's table, rather than the study itself, that gives the V and J calls and clone size. Here the sample has 540,000 or so distinct CDR3 sequences; less than 25% occur a single time. The ten largest account for 7.5% to 9% of the sample.

V is pruned by 2 bases and J by 1 base, leaving 2 bases of the junction without a gene match. Taken from cysteine to phenylalanine, the CDR3 has 15 residues. The CDR3 DNA has 45 bases and is translated from base 1. For CDR1 and CDR2, the germline V gene (reference sequence) lists MNHNY and SVGAGI. The sample was also linked to a second study, of T cells of mothers and their children. Per that second paper: The donors were nine systemically healthy Caucasian individuals, made up of three mothers and their six children. cDNA synthesis consumed the entire amount of extracted RNA, loaded at 1.5 ug RNA in each 15 ul reaction. In the second PCR, sample barcodes and 2-4 random nucleotides were introduced via the M1S primer. More than 8 million TCR beta CDR3 reads were obtained from each mother, and about 3 million reads were obtained from each child. In both related and unrelated pairs, thymic selection shapes the output of TCR recombination in a similar way, with inherited differences having only a minor effect. Related mother-child pairs always showed normalized repertoire overlap that was slightly higher than in unrelated mother-child pairs, though the difference was never significant. No persistent microchimeric T cell clones were detected, at a sensitivity of around 100 clones per million clonotypes. Deep NGS was used in the study to compare the TCR beta repertoires of mothers and children and to look for features that separate related mother-child pairs from unrelated individuals. The mean age was 40 +/- 4 years for the mothers and approximately 11 +/- 4 years for the children. After adapters were ligated using NEBNext reagents, the libraries underwent 100+100 nt paired-end sequencing on an Illumina HiSeq 2000. To prevent cross-contamination, the mother and child libraries were prepared one month apart and sequenced in separate runs. Each donor had between about 450,000 and 2,300,000 distinct TCR beta clonotypes identified. Naive TCR beta clonotypes were estimated from low-frequency clonotypes matched to each donor's FACS-determined naive share, without sorting.

This sequence was found in a boy aged 5-17 years in good health. The rearrangement joined TRBV6-6 to TRBJ2-7; 10 bases in between match TRBD2. The specimen sequenced was blood. The CDR3 corresponds to CASSYILAGSYEQYF. Read as DNA, the sequence is TGTGCCAGCAGTTACATACTAGCGGGGTCCTACGAGCAGTACTTC.